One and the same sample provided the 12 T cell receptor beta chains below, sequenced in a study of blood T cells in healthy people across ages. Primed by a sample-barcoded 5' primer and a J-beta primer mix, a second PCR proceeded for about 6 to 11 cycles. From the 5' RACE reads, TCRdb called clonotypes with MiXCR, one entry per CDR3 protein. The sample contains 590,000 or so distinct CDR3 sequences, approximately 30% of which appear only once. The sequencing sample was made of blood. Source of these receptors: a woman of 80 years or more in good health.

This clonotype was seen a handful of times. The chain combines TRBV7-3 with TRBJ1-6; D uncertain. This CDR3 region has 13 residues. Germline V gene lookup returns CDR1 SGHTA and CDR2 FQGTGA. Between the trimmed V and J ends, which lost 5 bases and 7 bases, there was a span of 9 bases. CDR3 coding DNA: TGTGCCAGCAGCGAAAAGGGAAATTCACCCCTCCACTTT. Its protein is CASSEKGNSPLHF.

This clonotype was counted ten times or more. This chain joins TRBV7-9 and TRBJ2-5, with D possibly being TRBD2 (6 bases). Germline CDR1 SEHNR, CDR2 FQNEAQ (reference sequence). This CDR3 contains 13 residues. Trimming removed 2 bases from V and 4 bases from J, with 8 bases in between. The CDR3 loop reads CASSLMGGETQYF. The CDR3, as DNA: TGTGCCAGCAGCTTAATGGGGGGAGAGACCCAGTACTTC.

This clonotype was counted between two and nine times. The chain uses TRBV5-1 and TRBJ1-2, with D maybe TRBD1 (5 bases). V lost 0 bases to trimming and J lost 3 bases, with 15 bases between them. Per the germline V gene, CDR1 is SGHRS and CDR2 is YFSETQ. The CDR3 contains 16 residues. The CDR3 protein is CASSLVPVGVDYGYTF. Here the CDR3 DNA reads TGCGCCAGCAGCTTGGTACCCGTGGGGGTTGACTATGGCTACACCTTC.

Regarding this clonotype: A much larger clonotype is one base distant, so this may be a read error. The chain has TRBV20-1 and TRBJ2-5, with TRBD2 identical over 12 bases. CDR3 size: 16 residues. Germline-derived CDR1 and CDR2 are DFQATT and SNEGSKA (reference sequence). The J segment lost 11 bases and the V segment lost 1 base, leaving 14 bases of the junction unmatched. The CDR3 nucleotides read TGCAGTGCTAGAGGTCGGACTAGCGGGGAAAATTATGAGCAGTACTTC. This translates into CSARGRTSGENYEQYF.

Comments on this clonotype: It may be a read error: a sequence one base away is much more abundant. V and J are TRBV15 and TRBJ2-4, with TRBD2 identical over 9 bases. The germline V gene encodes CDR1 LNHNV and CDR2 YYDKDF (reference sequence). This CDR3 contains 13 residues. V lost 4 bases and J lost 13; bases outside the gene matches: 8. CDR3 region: CATSIIAGEGQYF. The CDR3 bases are TGTGCCACCAGCATAATAGCGGGAGAAGGGCAGTACTTC.

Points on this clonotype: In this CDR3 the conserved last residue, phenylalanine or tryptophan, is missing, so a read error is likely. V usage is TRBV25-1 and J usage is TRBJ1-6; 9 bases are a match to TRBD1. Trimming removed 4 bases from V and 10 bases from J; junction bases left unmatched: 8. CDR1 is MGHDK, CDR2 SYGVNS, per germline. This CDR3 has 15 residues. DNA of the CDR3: TGTGCCAGCAGTGGTACGGGACAGGGAGACTCACCCCTCCACTCT. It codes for CASSGTGQGDSPLHS.

In nucleotides, the CDR3 is TGTGCCACCAGCAGAGATCGAGGACAGGATCAGCCCCAGCATTTT. Protein sequence: CATSRDRGQDQPQHF. The V call is TRBV15, the J call TRBJ1-5; 7 bases match TRBD1. CDR1 is LNHNV and CDR2 is YYDKDF in the germline V gene (reference sequence). The V segment lost 0 bases and the J segment 5 bases; nucleotides outside the gene matches: 4. The CDR3 is 15 residues long.

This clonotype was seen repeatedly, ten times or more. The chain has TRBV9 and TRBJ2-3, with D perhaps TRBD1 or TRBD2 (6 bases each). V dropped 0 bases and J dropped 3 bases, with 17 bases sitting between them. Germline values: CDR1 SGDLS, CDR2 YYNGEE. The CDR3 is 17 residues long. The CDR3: CASSVDPGGHPTDTQYF. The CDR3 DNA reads TGTGCCAGCAGCGTAGATCCCGGGGGCCACCCTACAGATACGCAGTATTTT.

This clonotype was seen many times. CDR3 bases: TGTGCCAGCAGTGAAGGGACTAGCGGGGGGATCACGCAGTATTTT. Protein product: CASSEGTSGGITQYF. The gene calls are TRBV6-1 and TRBJ2-3; 14 bases line up with TRBD2. The CDR3 covers 15 residues. The V gene end was trimmed by 1 base and the J gene end by 9 bases; junction bases not matched to a gene: 3. Per the germline V gene, CDR1 is MNHNS and CDR2 is SASEGT.

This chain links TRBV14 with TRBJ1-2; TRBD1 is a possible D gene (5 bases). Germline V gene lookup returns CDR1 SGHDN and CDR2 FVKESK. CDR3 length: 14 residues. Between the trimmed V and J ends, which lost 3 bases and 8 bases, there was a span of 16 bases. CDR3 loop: CASSQEDTMRGYTF. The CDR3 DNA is TGTGCCAGCAGCCAGGAGGACACGATGAGAGGCTACACCTTC. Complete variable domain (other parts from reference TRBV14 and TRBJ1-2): EAGVTQFPSHSVIEKGQTVTLRCDPISGHDNLYWYRRVMGKEIKFLLHFVKESKQDESGMPNNRFLAERTGGTYSTLKVQPAELEDSGVYFCASSQEDTMRGYTFGSGTRLTVV.

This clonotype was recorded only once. This CDR3 is CASSGLPGLAGGGSGETQYF. The DNA for the CDR3 is TGCGCCAGCAGCGGTCTGCCGGGACTAGCGGGGGGTGGAAGTGGAGAGACCCAGTACTTC. The chain joins TRBV5-1 to TRBJ2-5, with 15 bases aligning to TRBD2. Germline assignment: CDR1 SGHRS and CDR2 YFSETQ. CDR3 length: 20 residues. V shed 4 bases, J shed 4 bases, and the junction held 17 bases outside the gene matches. The entire variable domain, with the rest obtained from reference TRBV5-1 and TRBJ2-5, is as follows: KAGVTQTPRYLIKTRGQQVTLSCSPISGHRSVSWYQQTPGQGLQFLFEYFSETQRNKGNFPGRFSGRQFSNSRSEMNVSTLELGDSALYLCASSGLPGLAGGGSGETQYFGPGTRLLVL.

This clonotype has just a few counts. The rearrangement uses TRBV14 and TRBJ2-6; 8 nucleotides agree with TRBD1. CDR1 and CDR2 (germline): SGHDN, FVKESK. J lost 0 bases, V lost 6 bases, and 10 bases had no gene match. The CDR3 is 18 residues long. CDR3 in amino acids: CASSDRDRTLSGANVLTF. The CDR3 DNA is TGTGCCAGCAGTGACCGGGACAGGACGCTCTCTGGGGCCAACGTCCTGACTTTC.